This T cell receptor (beta chain) was identified in a study of T-cell reconstitution after alpha-beta-depleted transplantation in children. This sample's TCRbeta library carried unique molecular identifier barcodes. TCRdb reprocessed the PCR reads with MiXCR, giving one entry per CDR3 protein. The sample yields some 390,000 distinct CDR3 sequences, 20% seen once. There are 16 residues in the CDR3. The V gene's germline CDR1 is MGHDK and CDR2 SYGVNS. V shed 5 bases, J shed 3 bases, and the junction held 9 bases outside the gene matches. This clonotype turned up a few times. The rearrangement joins TRBV25-1 to TRBJ2-2, with 7 bases aligning to TRBD2. The clonotype originates from a human donor who donated a stem cell graft to a child with acute myeloid leukemia. The source material was PBMCs from the stem cell graft donor, sampled from the stem cell graft. The CDR3: CASSSLGGGHTGELFF. CDR3 nucleotides: TGTGCCAGCAGTAGCCTGGGGGGGGGACACACCGGGGAGCTGTTTTTT.